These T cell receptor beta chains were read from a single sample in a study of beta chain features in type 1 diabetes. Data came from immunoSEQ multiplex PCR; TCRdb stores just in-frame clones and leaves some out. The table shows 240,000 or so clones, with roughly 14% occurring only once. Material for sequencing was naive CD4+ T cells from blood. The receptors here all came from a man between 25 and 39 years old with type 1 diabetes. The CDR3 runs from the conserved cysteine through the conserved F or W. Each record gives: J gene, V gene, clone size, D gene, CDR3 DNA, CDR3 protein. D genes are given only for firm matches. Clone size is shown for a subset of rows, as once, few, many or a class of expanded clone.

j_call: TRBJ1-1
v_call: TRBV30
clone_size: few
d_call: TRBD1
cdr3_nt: TGTGCCTGGAGTGTATCAGGGGGCACTGAAGCTTTCTTT
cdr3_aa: CAWSVSGGTEAFF

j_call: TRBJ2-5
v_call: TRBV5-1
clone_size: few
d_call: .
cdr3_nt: TGCGCCAGCAGCCGCTGGACAGCCGAAGAGACCCAGTACTTC
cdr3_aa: CASSRWTAEETQYF

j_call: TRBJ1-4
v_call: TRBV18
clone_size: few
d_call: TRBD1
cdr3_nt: TGTGCCAGCTCACCAACGACAGGGTCGAATGAAAAACTGTTTTTT
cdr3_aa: CASSPTTGSNEKLFF

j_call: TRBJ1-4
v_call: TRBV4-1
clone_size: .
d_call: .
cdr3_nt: TGCGCCAGCAGCCAGGCAGGGCGAGTTGAAAAACTGTTTTTT
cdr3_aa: CASSQAGRVEKLFF

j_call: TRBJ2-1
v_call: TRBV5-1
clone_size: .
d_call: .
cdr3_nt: TGCGCCAGCAATTCGAGGTCCCGCAATGAGCAGTTCTTC
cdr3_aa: CASNSRSRNEQFF

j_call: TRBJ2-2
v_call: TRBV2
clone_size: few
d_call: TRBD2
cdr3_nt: TGTGCCAGCAGTGTACTAGCGGGGTACCACACCGGGGAGCTGTTTTTT
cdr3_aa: CASSVLAGYHTGELFF

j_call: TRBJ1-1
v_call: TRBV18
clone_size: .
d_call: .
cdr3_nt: TGTGCCAGCTCCCGCGACACGAACACTGAAGCTTTCTTT
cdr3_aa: CASSRDTNTEAFF

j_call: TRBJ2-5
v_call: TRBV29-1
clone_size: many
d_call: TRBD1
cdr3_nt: TGCAGCGCCAGGGGGCGGGAGACCCAGTACTTC
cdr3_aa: CSARGRETQYF

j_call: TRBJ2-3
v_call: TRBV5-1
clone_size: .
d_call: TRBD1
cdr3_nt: TGCGCCAGCGGGCCCTCGCGTAGGGGGCAAGGAGATACGCAGTATTTT
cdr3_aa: CASGPSRRGQGDTQYF

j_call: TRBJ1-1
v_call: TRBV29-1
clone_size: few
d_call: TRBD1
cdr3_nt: TGCAGCGTTAGGGGGCTGGGCACTGAAGCTTTCTTT
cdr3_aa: CSVRGLGTEAFF

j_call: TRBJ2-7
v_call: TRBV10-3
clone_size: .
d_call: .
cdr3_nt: TGTGCCATCAGTGCCGGGGGTAACTCCTACGAGCAGTACTTC
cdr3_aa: CAISAGGNSYEQYF

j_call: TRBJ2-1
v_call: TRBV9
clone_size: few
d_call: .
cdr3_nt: TGTGCCAGCAGCTTAGACAGGTCTTACAATGAGCAGTTCTTC
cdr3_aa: CASSLDRSYNEQFF

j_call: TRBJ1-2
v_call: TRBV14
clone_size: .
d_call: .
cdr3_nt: TGTGCCAGCAGCCAGCAGGAAGCCCCTAAGAGCTACACCTTC
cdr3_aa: CASSQQEAPKSYTF

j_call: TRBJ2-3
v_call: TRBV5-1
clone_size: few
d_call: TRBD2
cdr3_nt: TGCGCCAGCAGCTTGGGACTAGCGGGGAGCACAGATACGCAGTATTTT
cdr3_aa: CASSLGLAGSTDTQYF

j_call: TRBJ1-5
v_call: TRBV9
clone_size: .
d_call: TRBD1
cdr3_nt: TGTGCCAGCAGCCCCCAGGGGACAGGGAATCAGCCCCAGCATTTT
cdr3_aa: CASSPQGTGNQPQHF

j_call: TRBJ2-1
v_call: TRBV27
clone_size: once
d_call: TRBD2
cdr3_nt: TGTGCCAGCAGCAGAACCGGGACTAGGAACAATGAGCAGTTCTTC
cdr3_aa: CASSRTGTRNNEQFF

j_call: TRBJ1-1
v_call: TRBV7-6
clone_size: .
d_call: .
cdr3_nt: TGTGCCAGCAGCTTAGGCTTACAGGGCACTGAAGCTTTCTTT
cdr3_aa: CASSLGLQGTEAFF

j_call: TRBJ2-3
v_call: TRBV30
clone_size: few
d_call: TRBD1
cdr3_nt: TGTGCCTGGACCCGACAGGGCAGCACAGATACGCAGTATTTT
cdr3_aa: CAWTRQGSTDTQYF

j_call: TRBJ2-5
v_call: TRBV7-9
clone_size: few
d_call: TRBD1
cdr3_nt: TGTGCCAGTTCAACGACAGGGGGTGGAGAGACCCAGTACTTC
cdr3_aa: CASSTTGGGETQYF

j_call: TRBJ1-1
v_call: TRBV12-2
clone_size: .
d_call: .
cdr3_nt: TGTGCAAGTCGCTGCGGGACAGAGATGAACACTGAAGCTTTCTTT
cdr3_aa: CASRCGTEMNTEAFF

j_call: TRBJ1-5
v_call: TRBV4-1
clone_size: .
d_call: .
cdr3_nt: TGCGCCAGCAGCCCCAGCGGGGGCAATCAGCCCCAGCATTTT
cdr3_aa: CASSPSGGNQPQHF

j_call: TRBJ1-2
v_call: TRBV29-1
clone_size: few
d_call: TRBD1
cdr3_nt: TGCAGCGCCCGCAGGGGACAGGGGAATGGCTACACCTTC
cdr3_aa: CSARRGQGNGYTF

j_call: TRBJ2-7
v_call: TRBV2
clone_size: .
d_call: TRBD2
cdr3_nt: TGTGCCAGCAGTGAAACGTCTAGCGGGAGTGGAGAGCAGTACTTC
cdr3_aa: CASSETSSGSGEQYF

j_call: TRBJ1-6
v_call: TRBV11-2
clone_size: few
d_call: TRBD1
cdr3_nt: TGTGCCACCTCGACAGGGGTGAGGACACCCCTCCACTTT
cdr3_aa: CATSTGVRTPLHF

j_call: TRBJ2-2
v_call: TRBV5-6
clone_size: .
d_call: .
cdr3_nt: TGTGCCAGCAGCTTGGCCGGGTCGGGACTCAGCAAGGAGCTGTTTTTT
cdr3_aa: CASSLAGSGLSKELFF

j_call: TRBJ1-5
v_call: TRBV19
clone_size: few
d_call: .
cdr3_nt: TGTGCCAGTAGTATGTTAGAGAGTCAGCCCCAGCATTTT
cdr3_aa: CASSMLESQPQHF

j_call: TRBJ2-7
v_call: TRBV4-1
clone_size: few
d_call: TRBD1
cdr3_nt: TGCGCCAGCAGCCAAGATGGGGACAGGGGGGATGTCGAGCAGTACTTC
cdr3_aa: CASSQDGDRGDVEQYF

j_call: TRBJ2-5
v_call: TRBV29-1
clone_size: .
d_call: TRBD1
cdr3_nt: TGCAGTACTCCTAAAGGAGGGGACAGGGGGCGCGTGGAGACCCAGTACTTC
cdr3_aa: CSTPKGGDRGRVETQYF

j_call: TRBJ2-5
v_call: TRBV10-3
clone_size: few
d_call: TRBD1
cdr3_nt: TGTGCCATCAGCCGGGACAGGGACCAAGAGACCCAGTACTTC
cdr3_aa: CAISRDRDQETQYF

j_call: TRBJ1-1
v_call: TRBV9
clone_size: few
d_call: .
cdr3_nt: TGTGCCAGCAAGGGACAGAACACTGAAGCTTTCTTT
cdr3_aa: CASKGQNTEAFF

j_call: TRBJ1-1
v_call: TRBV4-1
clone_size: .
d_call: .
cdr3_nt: TGCGCCAGCAGCCAGGGGACTCACAACACTGAAGCTTTCTTT
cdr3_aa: CASSQGTHNTEAFF

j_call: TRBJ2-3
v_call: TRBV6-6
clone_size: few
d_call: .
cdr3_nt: TGTGCCTGTGGCGGAAGCACAGATACGCAGTATTTT
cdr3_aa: CACGGSTDTQYF

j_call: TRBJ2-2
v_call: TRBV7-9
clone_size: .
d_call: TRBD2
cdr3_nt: TGTGCCAGCAGCTTAGGCGGGACTAGCGCTGCCGGGGAGCTGTTTTTT
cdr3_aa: CASSLGGTSAAGELFF

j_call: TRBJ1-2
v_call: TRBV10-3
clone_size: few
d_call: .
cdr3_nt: TGTGCCATCAGTGAGTCCCCAGGGGCAGATGGCTACACCTTC
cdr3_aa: CAISESPGADGYTF

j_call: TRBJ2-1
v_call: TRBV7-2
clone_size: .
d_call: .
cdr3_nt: TGTGCCAGCAGCTTAGGATTGGCCTCCTACAATGAGCAGTTCTTC
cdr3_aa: CASSLGLASYNEQFF

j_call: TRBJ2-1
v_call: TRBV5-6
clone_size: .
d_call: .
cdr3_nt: TGTGCCAGCAGCTTGGCGGCGGACTACTCCTACAATGAGCAGTTCTTC
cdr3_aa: CASSLAADYSYNEQFF

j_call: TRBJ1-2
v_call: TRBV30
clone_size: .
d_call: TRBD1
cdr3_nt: TGTGCCTGGAGTGGGACAGGGGAAGGCTACACCTTC
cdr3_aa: CAWSGTGEGYTF

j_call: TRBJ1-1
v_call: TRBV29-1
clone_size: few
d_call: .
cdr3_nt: TGCAGCGTCGGACTCCAGGGGAGACGGTCTGAAGCTTTCTTT
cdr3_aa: CSVGLQGRRSEAFF

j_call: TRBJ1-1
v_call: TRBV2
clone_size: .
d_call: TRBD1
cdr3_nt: TGTGCCAGCAGGCCCGACAGGGGGCAAGCTTTCTTT
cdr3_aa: CASRPDRGQAFF

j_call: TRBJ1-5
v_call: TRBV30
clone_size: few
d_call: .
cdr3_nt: TGTGCCTGGAGTGGTACGTCGGGGCAGCCCCAGCATTTT
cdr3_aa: CAWSGTSGQPQHF

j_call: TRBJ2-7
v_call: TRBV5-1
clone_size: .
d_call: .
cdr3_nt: TGCGCCAGCAGCTTTCAGGGGAAAAACGAGCAGTACTTC
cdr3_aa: CASSFQGKNEQYF

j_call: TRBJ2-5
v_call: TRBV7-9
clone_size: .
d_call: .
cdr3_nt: TGTGCCAGCAGCTTACTCGGCGGGACCCAGTACTTC
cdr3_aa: CASSLLGGTQYF

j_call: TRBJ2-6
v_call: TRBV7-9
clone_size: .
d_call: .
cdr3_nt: TGTGCCAGCAGCCTAAACTCTGGGGCCAACGTCCTGACTTTC
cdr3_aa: CASSLNSGANVLTF

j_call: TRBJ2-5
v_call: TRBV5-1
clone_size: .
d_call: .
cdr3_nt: TGCGCCAGCAGCTTGGGGCAGGGGAACATCCAAGAGACCCAGTACTTC
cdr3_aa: CASSLGQGNIQETQYF